The sequence of this T cell receptor beta chain was determined in a study of fetal regulatory T cell absence and autoimmunity (dated by TCRdb to the late 2010s). For the study in its entirety: Exocrine pancreas autoimmunity was seen in the IPEX patients without clinical diabetes.

On the immunoSEQ human TCRbeta survey platform, TCRbeta CDR3 regions were amplified and barcoded with a two-step multiplex PCR. Sequencing of the libraries was done on Illumina instruments, and IgH was sequenced in parallel from the same samples. The authors' pipeline ran thus. Raw reads were filtered against IMGT V, D, J definitions and binned by a nearest-neighbor algorithm to remove PCR and sequencing errors. A clone was defined by an identical nucleotide sequence, and differential abundance between tissues was tested with a Fisher exact test for each clone at a pFDR threshold of p<0.01. Clones whose frequencies were too low for statistical inference were excluded by a minimum inclusion filter of 10 in either sample. The immunoSEQ Analyzer was used for pairwise clonal comparisons, and IMGT tools were used to assess gene family usage. This is the immuneACCESS table as TCRdb keeps it, with only in-frame sequences that have V and J called. A part of the clones is gone; compared with another copy, unresolved V genes explain less than half, and the rest is unexplained. That table furnishes V, J and clone size, whereas the DNA furnished D and trimming. Within this sample are 85,000 to 100,000 clones, with more than 70% of them counted one time only. The top ten constitute 2% of the sample.

About this clone itself: The antigen it binds to is not known. Base quality data are lacking; no much larger clone is found one base away.

For this chain, trimming is 1 base at the V end and 5 bases at the J end, and the number of junction bases without a gene match is 1. The CDR3 numbers 16 residues from cysteine through phenylalanine. Only CDR3 DNA is held: 48 bases, read in frame from base 1. Per the germline V gene (reference sequence), LNHDA is the CDR1 and SQIVND is the CDR2. Study-level results and caveats: TRB gene family usage was broadly similar between cord blood and pancreas, resembling published neonatal and adult repertoires. Significant oligoclonal enrichment of the TCR compartment was observed in pancreas versus cord blood, with some top clones enriched more than 90-fold. The oligoclonal enrichment was interpreted as support for antigen-driven autoimmunity in the pancreas before birth in IPEX syndrome.

For repertoire sequencing, genomic DNA was processed from frozen pancreas tissue. The DNeasy Blood and Tissue Kit was used to extract roughly 1.9-3.4 ug of genomic DNA from umbilical cord blood or frozen pancreas. This receptor chain uses TRBV19 and TRBJ2-3, with 15 bases in between that match TRBD2. The sequenced sample consisted of pancreas tissue. The origin of this receptor is a male donor with IPEX syndrome. The DNA is TGTGCCAGTAGTATAGGGACTAGCGGGGGGGTAGATACGCAGTATTTT. Its protein product is CASSIGTSGGVDTQYF.